Below are 5 T cell receptor beta chains sequenced from a single sample in a study of CD8 T cells in ankylosing spondylitis. TCRdb re-derived calls from the 5' RACE reads in MiXCR, one entry per CDR3 protein. Of under 250,000 distinct CDR3 sequences listed, approximately 8% are singletons. Sequencing was performed on blood, either unsorted or a sorted T cell fraction (not recorded which). The receptors here all came from a female donor with ankylosing spondylitis or in good health (not recorded which).

The chain uses TRBV6-1 and TRBJ1-1; 7 nucleotides align to TRBD1. The junction had 18 bases not matched to a gene; V was cut back by 7 bases and J by 4 bases. CDR1 is MNHNS and CDR2 is SASEGT in the germline V gene. This CDR3 contains 17 residues. DNA for the CDR3: TGTGCCAGCATCAACCCCTTCAGGGGGACCGGCGGCACTGAAGCTTTCTTT. It codes for CASINPFRGTGGTEAFF.

The rearrangement joins TRBV5-1 to TRBJ2-3; D might be TRBD2 (6 bases). Trimming pared 0 bases from V and 3 bases from J, leaving 11 bases between. The CDR3 is 15 residues long. Germline V CDR1 and CDR2: SGHRS, YFSETQ. Here the CDR3 DNA reads TGCGCCAGCAGCTTGGCTGGGGGGAGAACAGATACGCAGTATTTT. Translating it yields CASSLAGGRTDTQYF.

This clonotype was observed at least ten times. The genes are TRBV6-2 or TRBV6-3 and TRBJ2-1; D is unresolved. Germline loops: CDR1 MNHEY, CDR2 SVGEGT. The CDR3 contains 15 residues. V was clipped by 4 bases and J by 3 bases, with 13 bases between them. The DNA of the CDR3 is TGTGCCAGCAGTTCGGACGCAGTTATCTACAATGAGCAGTTCTTC. Amino acids: CASSSDAVIYNEQFF.

At least ten counts were recorded for this clonotype. The genes are TRBV29-1 and TRBJ2-1; the match to TRBD2 covers 7 bases. This CDR3 has 12 amino acids. Germline lookup yields CDR1 SQVTM and CDR2 ANQGSEA. V was clipped by 4 bases and J by 4 bases; unmatched bases: 1. In DNA, the CDR3 is TGCAGCGTTGCTAGCGGATACAATGAGCAGTTCTTC. Encoded protein: CSVASGYNEQFF.

This clonotype was recorded at least ten times. The chain employs TRBV28 and TRBJ2-1, with D possibly matching TRBD1 (5 bases). Germline CDR1 reads MDHEN; CDR2 reads SYDVKM. This CDR3 contains 14 residues. V shed 2 bases and J shed 0 bases, with 5 bases lying between them. DNA of the CDR3: TGTGCCAGCAGTTTAGACAGCTCCTACAATGAGCAGTTCTTC. It specifies CASSLDSSYNEQFF.